The sequence of this T cell receptor (beta chain) was determined in a study of control samples from healthy donors and cancer patients. This CDR3 is 13 amino acids long. CDR1 and CDR2 from the germline V gene are SQVTM and ANQGSEA. Losses at the gene ends were 6 bases for V and 3 bases for J; bases not matched to a gene: 7. Sequencing used immunoSEQ multiplex PCR; TCRdb keeps in-frame clones, though not all of them. The data contain around 42,000 clones, about 94% of them singletons. The sequence came from a man between 60 and 75 years old in good health. The sequencing input was blood. The rearrangement uses TRBV29-1 and TRBJ2-7, with TRBD1 identical over 8 bases. As DNA, the CDR3 is TGCAGCGTGAAGAGGACAGGGAGCTACGAGCAGTACTTC. It specifies CSVKRTGSYEQYF.